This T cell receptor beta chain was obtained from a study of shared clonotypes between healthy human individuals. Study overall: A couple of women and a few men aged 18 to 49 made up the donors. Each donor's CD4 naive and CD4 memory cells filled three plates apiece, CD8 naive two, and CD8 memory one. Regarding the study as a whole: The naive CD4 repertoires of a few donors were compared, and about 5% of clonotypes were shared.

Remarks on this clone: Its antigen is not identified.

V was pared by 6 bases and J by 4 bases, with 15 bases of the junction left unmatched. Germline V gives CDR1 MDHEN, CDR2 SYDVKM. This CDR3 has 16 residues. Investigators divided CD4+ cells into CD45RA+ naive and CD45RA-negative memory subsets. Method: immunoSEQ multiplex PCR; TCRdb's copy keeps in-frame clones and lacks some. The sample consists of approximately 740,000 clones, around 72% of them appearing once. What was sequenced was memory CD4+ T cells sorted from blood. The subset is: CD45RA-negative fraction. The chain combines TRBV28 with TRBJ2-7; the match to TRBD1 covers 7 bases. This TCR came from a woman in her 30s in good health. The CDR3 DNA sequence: TGTGCCAGCAGCCCCAACTCACACAGGGGCCAGTACGAGCAGTACTTC. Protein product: CASSPNSHRGQYEQYF.